Below, 7 T cell receptor beta chains from the same sample are listed, as sequenced in a study of radiotherapy plus CTLA-4 blockade in lung cancer. Libraries were prepared by immunoSEQ multiplex PCR; TCRdb keeps only in-frame clonotypes and omits some of them. The profile shows more than 90,000 clones, roughly 80% of them singletons. The specimen comprised peripheral blood, sampled from a patient treated with radiotherapy plus ipilimumab. The receptors originated from a human donor with non-small cell lung cancer that progressed on radiotherapy plus ipilimumab.

This clone was observed a few times. J is TRBJ2-2 and V is TRBV28; no clear D gene. The CDR3 contains 14 residues. V was pared by 1 base and J by 8 bases, with 11 bases between. CDR1 and CDR2 from the germline V gene are MDHEN and SYDVKM. CDR3: CASSLSTPKGELFF. The CDR3 DNA reads TGTGCCAGCAGTTTATCGACTCCCAAAGGGGAGCTGTTTTTT.

A single count supports this clone. The CDR3 loop reads CASSYDLHKQVYYGYTF. For the CDR3, the DNA is TGTGCCAGCAGCTACGATCTTCACAAACAGGTTTACTATGGCTACACCTTC. This rearrangement joins TRBV5-4 to TRBJ1-2, with TRBD1 as a possible D gene (5 bases). CDR3 length: 17 residues. The germline CDR1 and CDR2 sequences are SGHNT and YYREEE (reference sequence). Between the trimmed V and J ends, which lost 3 bases and 3 bases, there was a span of 21 bases.

This sequence joins TRBV27 and TRBJ2-1, with unresolved D. The CDR3 runs 14 residues. V lost 6 bases, J lost 3 bases, and 12 bases lay in between. The germline V gene encodes CDR1 MNHEY and CDR2 SMNVEV (reference sequence). The CDR3 region is CASSADANYNEQFF. The DNA for the CDR3 is TGTGCCAGCAGCGCGGACGCAAACTACAATGAGCAGTTCTTC.

The rearrangement uses TRBV7-9 and TRBJ2-1; D uncertain. This CDR3 comprises 18 residues. The ends were cut back, 5 bases at V and 8 bases at J, with 28 bases in the middle. Germline CDR1 and CDR2: SEHNR and FQNEAQ (reference sequence). The CDR3 DNA follows: TGTGCCAGCAGCCCCGTAGCAGGTAGAAGTATTTTTGGCTATGAGCAGTTCTTC. Translation: CASSPVAGRSIFGYEQFF.

This clone has a single count. The V call is TRBV6-1, the J call TRBJ1-6; 7 bases are shared with TRBD1. Trimming at V came to 4 bases and at J to 5 bases, leaving 2 bases not matched to a gene. The CDR3 is 14 residues long. The V gene's germline CDR1 is MNHNS and CDR2 SASEGT. The CDR3 reads CASSATGDNSPLHF. The DNA for the CDR3 is TGTGCCAGCAGTGCTACAGGGGATAATTCACCCCTCCACTTT.

The CDR3 loop is CASSLVPHPEYF. CDR3 DNA sequence: TGTGCCAGCAGCTTGGTCCCGCACCCCGAGTACTTC. V usage is TRBV5-6 and J usage is TRBJ2-4; no firm D call. V lost 0 bases and J 14 bases, leaving 12 bases between the germline ends. The length of the CDR3 is 12 residues. Per the germline V gene, CDR1 is SGHDT and CDR2 is YYEEEE.

V is TRBV10-3 and J is TRBJ1-2; D unclear. This CDR3 is 15 amino acids long. V was shortened by 2 bases and J by 8 bases, with 18 bases between the two germline ends. CDR1 and CDR2 (germline): ENHRY, SYGVKD. The chain's CDR3 is CAISEQTPWLGGYTF. The CDR3 DNA reads as TGTGCCATCAGTGAGCAGACTCCCTGGCTGGGCGGCTACACCTTC.